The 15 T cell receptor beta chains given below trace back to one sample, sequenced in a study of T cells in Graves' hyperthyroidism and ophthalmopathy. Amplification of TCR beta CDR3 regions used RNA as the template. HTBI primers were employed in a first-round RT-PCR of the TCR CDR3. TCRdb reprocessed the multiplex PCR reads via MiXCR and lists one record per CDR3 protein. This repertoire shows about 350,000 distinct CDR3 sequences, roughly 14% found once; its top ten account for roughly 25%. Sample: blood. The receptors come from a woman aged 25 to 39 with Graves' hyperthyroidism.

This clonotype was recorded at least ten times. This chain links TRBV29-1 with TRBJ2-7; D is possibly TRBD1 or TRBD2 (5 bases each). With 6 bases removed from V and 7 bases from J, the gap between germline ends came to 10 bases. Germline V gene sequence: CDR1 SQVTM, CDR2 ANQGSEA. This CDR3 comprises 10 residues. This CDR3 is CSVGESEQYF. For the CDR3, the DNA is TGCAGCGTGGGGGAGTCAGAGCAGTACTTC.

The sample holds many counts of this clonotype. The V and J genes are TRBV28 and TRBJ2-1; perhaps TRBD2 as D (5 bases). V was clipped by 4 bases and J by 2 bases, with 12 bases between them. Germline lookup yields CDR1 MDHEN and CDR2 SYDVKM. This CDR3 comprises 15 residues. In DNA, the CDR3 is TGTGCCAGCAGTTCTGTTTTCGGGACCTACAATGAGCAGTTCTTC. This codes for CASSSVFGTYNEQFF.

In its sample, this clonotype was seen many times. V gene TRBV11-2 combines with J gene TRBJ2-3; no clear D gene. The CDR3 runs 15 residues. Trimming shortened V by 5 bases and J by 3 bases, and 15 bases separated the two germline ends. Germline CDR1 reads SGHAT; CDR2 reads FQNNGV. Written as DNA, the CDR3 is TGTGCCAGCAGCCCAGCCGGTGGTTCGACAGATACGCAGTATTTT. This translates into CASSPAGGSTDTQYF. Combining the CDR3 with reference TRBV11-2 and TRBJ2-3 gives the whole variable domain EAGVAQSPRYKIIEKRQSVAFWCNPISGHATLYWYQQILGQGPKLLIQFQNNGVVDDSQLPKDRFSAERLKGVDSTLKIQPAKLEDSAVYLCASSPAGGSTDTQYFGPGTRLTVL.

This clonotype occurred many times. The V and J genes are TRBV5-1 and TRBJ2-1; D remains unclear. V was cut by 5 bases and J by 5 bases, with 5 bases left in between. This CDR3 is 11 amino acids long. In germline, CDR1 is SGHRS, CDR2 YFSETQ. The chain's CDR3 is CASRRNNEQFF. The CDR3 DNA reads TGCGCCAGCAGGCGGAACAATGAGCAGTTCTTC.

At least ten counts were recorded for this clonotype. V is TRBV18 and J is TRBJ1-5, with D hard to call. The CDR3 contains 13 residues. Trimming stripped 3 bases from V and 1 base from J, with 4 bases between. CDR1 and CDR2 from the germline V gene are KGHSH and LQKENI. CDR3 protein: CASSPGSNQPQHF. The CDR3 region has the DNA TGTGCCAGCTCACCGGGCAGCAATCAGCCCCAGCATTTT.

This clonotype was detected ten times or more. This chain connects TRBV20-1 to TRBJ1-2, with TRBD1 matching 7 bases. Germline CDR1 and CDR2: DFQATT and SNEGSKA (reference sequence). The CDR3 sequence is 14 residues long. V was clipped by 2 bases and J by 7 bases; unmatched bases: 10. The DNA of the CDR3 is TGCAGTGCTAGAAATGACAGGGTATCAGGTGGCTACACCTTC. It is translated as CSARNDRVSGGYTF.

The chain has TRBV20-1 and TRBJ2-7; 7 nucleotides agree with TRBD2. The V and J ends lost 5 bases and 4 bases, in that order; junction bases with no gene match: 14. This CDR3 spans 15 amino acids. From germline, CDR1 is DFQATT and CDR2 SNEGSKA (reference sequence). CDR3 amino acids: CSARDSVGGLYEQYF. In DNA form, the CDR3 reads TGCAGTGCTCGCGACTCTGTGGGAGGGCTGTACGAGCAGTACTTC.

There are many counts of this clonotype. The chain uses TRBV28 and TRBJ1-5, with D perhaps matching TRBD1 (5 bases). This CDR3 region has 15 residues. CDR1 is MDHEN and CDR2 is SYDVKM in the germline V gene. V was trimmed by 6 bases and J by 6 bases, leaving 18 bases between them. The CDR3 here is CASSLPLGAGQPQHF. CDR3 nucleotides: TGTGCCAGCAGCTTACCCCTCGGGGCGGGTCAGCCCCAGCATTTT.

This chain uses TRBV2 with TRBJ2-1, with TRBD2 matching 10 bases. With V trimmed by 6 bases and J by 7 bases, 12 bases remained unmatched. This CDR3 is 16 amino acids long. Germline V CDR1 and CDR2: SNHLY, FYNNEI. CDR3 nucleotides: TGTGCCAGCAGGAGACTAGCGGGTCAATTGGGGAATGAGCAGTTCTTC. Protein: CASRRLAGQLGNEQFF.

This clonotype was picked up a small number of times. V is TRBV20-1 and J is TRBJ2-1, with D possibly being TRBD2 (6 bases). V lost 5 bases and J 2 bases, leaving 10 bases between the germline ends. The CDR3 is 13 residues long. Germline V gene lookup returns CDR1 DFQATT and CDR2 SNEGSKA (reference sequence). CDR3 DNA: TGCAGTGCTCATAGCGGAGCCTACAATGAGCAGTTCTTC. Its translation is CSAHSGAYNEQFF.

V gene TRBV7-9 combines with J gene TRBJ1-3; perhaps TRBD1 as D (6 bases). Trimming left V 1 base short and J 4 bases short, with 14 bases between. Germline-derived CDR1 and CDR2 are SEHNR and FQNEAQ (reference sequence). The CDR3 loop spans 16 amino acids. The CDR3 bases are TGTGCCAGCAGCTTAGAAATCGGGACATCGGGAAACACCATATATTTT. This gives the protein CASSLEIGTSGNTIYF.

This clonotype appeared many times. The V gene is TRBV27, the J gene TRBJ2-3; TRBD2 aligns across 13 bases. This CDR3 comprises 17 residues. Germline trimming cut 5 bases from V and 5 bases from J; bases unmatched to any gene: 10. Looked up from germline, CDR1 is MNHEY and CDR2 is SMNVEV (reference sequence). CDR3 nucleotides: TGTGCCAGCAGTCCCACTAGCGGGAGGGCCTCGGGAGATACGCAGTATTTT. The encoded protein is CASSPTSGRASGDTQYF.

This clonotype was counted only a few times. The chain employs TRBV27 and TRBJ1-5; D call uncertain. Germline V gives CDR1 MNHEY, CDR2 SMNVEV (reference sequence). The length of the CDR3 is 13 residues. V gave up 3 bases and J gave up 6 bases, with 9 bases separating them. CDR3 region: CASSLEVGQPQHF. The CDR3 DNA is TGTGCCAGCAGTTTGGAGGTGGGTCAGCCCCAGCATTTT.

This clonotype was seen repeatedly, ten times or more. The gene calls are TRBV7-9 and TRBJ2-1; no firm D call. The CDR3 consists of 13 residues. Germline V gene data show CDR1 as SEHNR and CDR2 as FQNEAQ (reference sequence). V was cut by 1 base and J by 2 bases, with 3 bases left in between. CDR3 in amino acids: CASSLVTYNEQFF. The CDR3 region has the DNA TGTGCCAGCAGCTTAGTAACCTACAATGAGCAGTTCTTC.

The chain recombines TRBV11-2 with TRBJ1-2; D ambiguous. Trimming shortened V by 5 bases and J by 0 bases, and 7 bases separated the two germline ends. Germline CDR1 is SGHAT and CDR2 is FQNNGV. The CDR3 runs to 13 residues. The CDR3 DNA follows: TGTGCCAGCAGCCCCCACGCTAACTATGGCTACACCTTC. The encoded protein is CASSPHANYGYTF.